Listed below are T cell receptor beta chains from one sample, sequenced in a study of PD-1 blockade in classical Hodgkin lymphoma. The table came from immunoSEQ multiplex PCR; TCRdb's copy has only in-frame clones and leaves some out. The sample lists fewer than 35,000 clones; roughly 86% were seen once. The source material was CD4+ T cells from blood, sampled before the fourth cycle of nivolumab. Every receptor here comes from a human donor with classical Hodgkin lymphoma. Both conserved end residues are trimmed from each CDR3. Fields, in order: CDR3 protein, V gene, D gene, J gene. D genes are given only for firm matches.

CDR3 protein: ASSDRGGATNEKLF
V gene: TRBV6-1
D gene: .
J gene: TRBJ1-4

CDR3 protein: ASSGPGQGARVYGYT
V gene: TRBV9
D gene: TRBD1
J gene: TRBJ1-2

CDR3 protein: ASVRSGANVLT
V gene: TRBV7-9
D gene: .
J gene: TRBJ2-6

CDR3 protein: ASSITGNTEAF
V gene: TRBV7-9
D gene: .
J gene: TRBJ1-1

CDR3 protein: AISEFSGRETQY
V gene: TRBV10-3
D gene: .
J gene: TRBJ2-5

CDR3 protein: ASSFQWNTEAF
V gene: TRBV7-2
D gene: .
J gene: TRBJ1-1

CDR3 protein: ASSRRQESPDTQY
V gene: TRBV4-1
D gene: .
J gene: TRBJ2-3

CDR3 protein: ASSPNGPYGYT
V gene: TRBV28
D gene: .
J gene: TRBJ1-2

CDR3 protein: ASSYDRINQPQH
V gene: TRBV6-6
D gene: .
J gene: TRBJ1-5

CDR3 protein: ASSLDLVSEQF
V gene: TRBV7-9
D gene: .
J gene: TRBJ2-1

CDR3 protein: ASSDQGGNQPQH
V gene: TRBV6-1
D gene: .
J gene: TRBJ1-5

CDR3 protein: ASEGTKNIQY
V gene: TRBV28
D gene: .
J gene: TRBJ2-4

CDR3 protein: ASSYYVGGQNEQY
V gene: TRBV6-5
D gene: .
J gene: TRBJ2-7

CDR3 protein: ASSLYVGETQY
V gene: TRBV14
D gene: .
J gene: TRBJ2-5

CDR3 protein: AWRGRDLAKNIQY
V gene: TRBV30
D gene: .
J gene: TRBJ2-4

CDR3 protein: ATSRRLADTQY
V gene: TRBV15
D gene: TRBD2
J gene: TRBJ2-3

CDR3 protein: ASSLYSGLAANEQF
V gene: TRBV5-4
D gene: TRBD2
J gene: TRBJ2-1

CDR3 protein: ASSHTASGANVLT
V gene: TRBV7-2
D gene: .
J gene: TRBJ2-6

CDR3 protein: SVGSPYEQY
V gene: TRBV29-1
D gene: .
J gene: TRBJ2-7

CDR3 protein: ASSETGGDPTNEKLF
V gene: TRBV2
D gene: TRBD1
J gene: TRBJ1-4

CDR3 protein: AIRGTGGHGYT
V gene: TRBV10-3
D gene: TRBD1
J gene: TRBJ1-2

CDR3 protein: ASSDVDRPTFSGNTIY
V gene: TRBV5-4
D gene: TRBD1
J gene: TRBJ1-3

CDR3 protein: ASSPGHQNSPLH
V gene: TRBV5-1
D gene: .
J gene: TRBJ1-6

CDR3 protein: ASSPGSGQGAPYYEQY
V gene: TRBV9
D gene: TRBD1
J gene: TRBJ2-7

CDR3 protein: ASSHRQGANNEQF
V gene: TRBV5-4
D gene: TRBD1
J gene: TRBJ2-1

CDR3 protein: ASSLSGTGPIN
V gene: TRBV5-1
D gene: TRBD1
J gene: TRBJ1-4

CDR3 protein: ASTLMGIGELF
V gene: TRBV19
D gene: .
J gene: TRBJ2-2

CDR3 protein: ALSVSRQGGPDSNEKLF
V gene: TRBV2
D gene: TRBD1
J gene: TRBJ1-4

CDR3 protein: ASSLTGGTTYEQY
V gene: TRBV5-1
D gene: .
J gene: TRBJ2-7

CDR3 protein: ASSIRTGTYNEQF
V gene: TRBV19
D gene: TRBD1
J gene: TRBJ2-1

CDR3 protein: ASSLRGQTIYEQY
V gene: TRBV28
D gene: .
J gene: TRBJ2-7

CDR3 protein: ASEGDRGGLSYNSPLH
V gene: TRBV11-2
D gene: TRBD1
J gene: TRBJ1-6

CDR3 protein: ASSLFGRTINEKLF
V gene: TRBV5-6
D gene: .
J gene: TRBJ1-4

CDR3 protein: ATQVWLGETQY
V gene: TRBV28
D gene: .
J gene: TRBJ2-5

CDR3 protein: ASSPAGLAGEWGSYNEQF
V gene: TRBV28
D gene: TRBD2
J gene: TRBJ2-1

CDR3 protein: ASTRLGAYYEQY
V gene: TRBV27
D gene: .
J gene: TRBJ2-7

CDR3 protein: ASSLALQPGEQY
V gene: TRBV7-9
D gene: .
J gene: TRBJ2-7

CDR3 protein: ASSLVGQYTEAF
V gene: TRBV7-9
D gene: TRBD1
J gene: TRBJ1-1

CDR3 protein: ASSQETSGGAQY
V gene: TRBV4-1
D gene: TRBD2
J gene: TRBJ2-5

CDR3 protein: ASSQDRGWPQNEQF
V gene: TRBV4-1
D gene: .
J gene: TRBJ2-1

CDR3 protein: ASSQDRILGQQVSGYT
V gene: TRBV14
D gene: TRBD1
J gene: TRBJ1-2

CDR3 protein: SVGRGLGQPQH
V gene: TRBV29-1
D gene: .
J gene: TRBJ1-5

CDR3 protein: ASSFGGASYEQY
V gene: TRBV5-1
D gene: .
J gene: TRBJ2-7

CDR3 protein: ASNRPVYTDTQY
V gene: TRBV10-2
D gene: .
J gene: TRBJ2-3

CDR3 protein: ASSLAGTSGVYNEQF
V gene: TRBV5-1
D gene: TRBD2
J gene: TRBJ2-1

CDR3 protein: ASSFRDTTFYEQY
V gene: TRBV7-2
D gene: .
J gene: TRBJ2-7

CDR3 protein: ASSYPGQAGPEAF
V gene: TRBV6-6
D gene: TRBD1
J gene: TRBJ1-1

CDR3 protein: ASSLREAGSYEQY
V gene: TRBV27
D gene: .
J gene: TRBJ2-7

CDR3 protein: AISEDSYEQY
V gene: TRBV10-3
D gene: .
J gene: TRBJ2-7

CDR3 protein: AISEGLAGGELF
V gene: TRBV10-3
D gene: TRBD2
J gene: TRBJ2-2

CDR3 protein: ASSLSWGHGETQY
V gene: TRBV27
D gene: .
J gene: TRBJ2-5

CDR3 protein: ASSITGGSYEQY
V gene: TRBV19
D gene: TRBD1
J gene: TRBJ2-7